The subject of this entry is one T cell receptor (beta chain). Its antigen is unknown. This sample is drawn from a study of CD8+CD57+ T cells in acquired aplastic anemia. Across the study: The average for DNA from sorted CD4+ and CD8+ cells was around 3.5 ug. Findings and caveats of the study: A significant difference in CD8+ Simpson's diversity between patients and controls was not found. Patients had around 28 CD8+ CDR3 sequences in common with controls (the shared set).

It was patients with CD8+CD57+ cell expansion by flow cytometry who were chosen for sequencing. Among the patients, none had received any therapy at the time of blood sampling. The template used for profiling TCR beta VDJ and CDR3 was genomic DNA. TCRdb redid the calling of the reads with MiXCR, one entry per CDR3 protein. This table holds 200,000 to 250,000 distinct CDR3 sequences, under 50% found once. Germline loops: CDR1 MRHNA, CDR2 SNTAGT. Trimming stripped 6 bases from V and 3 bases from J, with 17 bases between. The CDR3 runs 15 residues. The sample comprised sorted CD4+, CD8+, or CD8+CD57+ T cells (not recorded which) from PBMCs. The clonotype comes from a human donor with aplastic anemia. The chain uses TRBV6-4 and TRBJ1-2, with D perhaps TRBD1 (5 bases). The CDR3 nucleotides are TGTGCCAGCAGGGGGCTCGGGGGGGGTTACTATGGCTACACCTTC. Encoded protein: CASRGLGGGYYGYTF.